One sample yielded the 6 T cell receptor beta chains listed below, sequenced in a study of T cell repertoires in cytomegalovirus infection. TCRdb reprocessed the reads via MiXCR and lists one record per CDR3 protein. Among about 160,000 distinct CDR3 sequences listed, roughly a fifth were seen once. Antigen specificity for these receptors is unknown. Sequences were derived from CD8+ T cells from cultured PBMCs, sampled from culture after CMV antigen stimulation. The receptors were sampled from a human donor in good health (CMV status not recorded). Some clones in this sample may be carry-over from other donors' samples.

The sample holds many counts of this clonotype. The rearrangement links TRBV7-8 to TRBJ2-1, with 11 bases aligning to TRBD2. Germline CDR1 reads SGHVS; CDR2 reads FQNEAQ. V was pared by 0 bases and J by 10 bases, with 8 bases of the junction left unmatched. The CDR3 runs 16 residues. The CDR3 loop reads CASSLAVAGGPEEQFF. For the CDR3, the DNA is TGTGCCAGCAGCTTAGCCGTAGCGGGGGGGCCTGAGGAGCAGTTCTTC.

This rearrangement joins TRBV15 to TRBJ1-5; D is ambiguous. The ends were cut back, 6 bases at V and 0 bases at J, with 9 bases in the middle. The CDR3 is 14 residues long. CDR1 and CDR2 from the germline V gene are LNHNV and YYDKDF (reference sequence). The CDR3 sequence: CATSDVYSNQPQHF. The CDR3 nucleotides read TGTGCCACCAGTGACGTTTATAGCAATCAGCCCCAGCATTTT.

The chain recombines TRBV7-3 with TRBJ2-7; TRBD2 might be the D (6 bases). CDR1 is SGHTA and CDR2 is FQGTGA in the germline V gene. V lost 4 bases and J lost 2, with 15 bases in between. This CDR3 is 15 amino acids long. The chain's CDR3 is CASSSYLGGAYEQYF. The DNA for the CDR3 is TGTGCCAGCAGCTCATATCTCGGGGGAGCCTACGAGCAGTACTTC.

This clonotype appeared a few times. V gene TRBV4-1 combines with J gene TRBJ1-3; the D gene is possibly TRBD1 (5 bases). The CDR3 extends over 17 amino acids. V lost 6 bases, J lost 0 bases, and 18 bases lay in between. Germline V gene data show CDR1 as MGHRA and CDR2 as YSYEKL. CDR3: CASSFGQGQSSGNTIYF. The DNA of the CDR3 is TGCGCCAGCAGTTTTGGGCAGGGTCAAAGCTCTGGAAACACCATATATTTT.

The genes are TRBV7-6 and TRBJ1-1, with D tentatively TRBD1 (6 bases). This CDR3 comprises 14 residues. The germline V and J ends were trimmed by 8 bases and 2 bases, with 15 bases remaining between them. Germline CDR1 reads SGHVS; CDR2 reads FNYEAQ. CDR3 in amino acids: CASSPGQKNTEAFF. The CDR3 DNA reads TGTGCCAGCTCACCGGGACAAAAAAACACTGAAGCTTTCTTT.

This clonotype was observed a few times. The gene calls are TRBV15 and TRBJ1-1, with TRBD1 as a possible D gene (5 bases). The V gene lost 5 bases and the J gene lost 7 bases, with 23 bases spanning the gap. This CDR3 comprises 16 residues. Per the germline V gene, CDR1 is LNHNV and CDR2 is YYDKDF (reference sequence). Here the CDR3 reads CATSSQSLSDSHEAFF. The CDR3 DNA follows: TGTGCCACCAGCTCTCAGTCCCTCTCCGACAGTCATGAAGCTTTCTTT.